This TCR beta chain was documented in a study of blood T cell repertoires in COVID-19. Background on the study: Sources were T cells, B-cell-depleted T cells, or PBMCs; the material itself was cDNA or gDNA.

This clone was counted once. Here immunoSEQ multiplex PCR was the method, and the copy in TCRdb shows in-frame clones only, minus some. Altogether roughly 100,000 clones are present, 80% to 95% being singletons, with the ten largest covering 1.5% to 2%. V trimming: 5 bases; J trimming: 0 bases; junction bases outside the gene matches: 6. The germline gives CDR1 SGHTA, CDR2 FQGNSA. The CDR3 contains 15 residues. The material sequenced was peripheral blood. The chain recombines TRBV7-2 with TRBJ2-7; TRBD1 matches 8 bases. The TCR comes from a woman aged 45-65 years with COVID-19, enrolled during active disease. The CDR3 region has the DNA TGTGCCAGCAGCGCCCGTCAGGGGGCCTCCTACGAGCAGTACTTC. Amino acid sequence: CASSARQGASYEQYF.